The rows below give T cell receptor beta chains drawn from one sample of a study of blood T cell repertoires in COVID-19. Libraries were prepared by immunoSEQ multiplex PCR; TCRdb keeps only in-frame clonotypes and omits some of them. Here the sample spans around 300,000 clones, around 87% being singletons. The sample consisted of PBMCs or T cells enriched from blood (not recorded which). The receptors derive from a woman in her twenties or thirties who had recovered from COVID-19. The CDR3 runs from the conserved cysteine through the conserved F or W. The D gene is left open where the match is weak. Size is omitted from some rows. Given values are once, few, many or a class for expanded clones.

J | size | D | V | CDR3 | DNA
TRBJ2-7 | - | TRBD1 | TRBV9 | CASSKGQGTYEQYF | TGTGCCAGCAGTAAGGGACAGGGTACCTACGAGCAGTACTTC
TRBJ1-2 | - | TRBD1 | TRBV19 | CASSLYRGQGYTF | TGTGCCAGTAGTCTATACAGGGGACAGGGCTACACCTTC
TRBJ1-2 | - | - | TRBV15 | CATSRGGGASDYGYTF | TGTGCCACCAGCAGAGGCGGGGGAGCCAGTGACTATGGCTACACCTTC
TRBJ2-5 | once | - | TRBV3-1/TRBV3-2 | CASSQTWGGQTQYF | TGTGCCAGCAGCCAGACGTGGGGGGGGCAGACCCAGTACTTC
TRBJ1-5 | many | - | TRBV20-1 | CSASPGGPQHF | TGCAGTGCTAGTCCCGGAGGGCCCCAGCATTTT
TRBJ1-3 | - | - | TRBV19 | CASSKTRIPGNTIYF | TGTGCCAGTAGTAAGACCAGGATCCCTGGAAACACCATATATTTT
TRBJ1-5 | - | TRBD1 | TRBV27 | CASSSGTGNQPQHF | TGTGCCAGCAGTTCCGGGACAGGCAATCAGCCCCAGCATTTT
TRBJ1-2 | - | TRBD1 | TRBV6-6 | CASSSNRGYTF | TGTGCCAGCAGTTCCAACAGGGGATACACCTTC
TRBJ2-7 | - | - | TRBV5-4 | CASSTAPGAPSYEQYF | TGTGCCAGCAGCACGGCTCCAGGGGCCCCGTCGTACGAGCAGTACTTC
TRBJ2-5 | - | TRBD2 | TRBV7-8 | CASSLGRGGSETQYF | TGTGCCAGCAGCTTAGGTCGGGGGGGCTCAGAGACCCAGTACTTC
TRBJ2-3 | - | - | TRBV12-3/TRBV12-4 | CASSLSGTDTQYF | TGTGCCAGCAGTTTATCCGGCACAGATACGCAGTATTTT
TRBJ1-2 | - | - | TRBV19 | CASTLGRGTNYGYTF | TGTGCCAGTACCCTGGGCCGAGGGACTAACTATGGCTACACCTTC
TRBJ2-7 | - | TRBD1 | TRBV7-9 | CASSQRTGGNEQYF | TGTGCCAGCAGCCAAAGGACAGGGGGCAACGAGCAGTACTTC
TRBJ2-5 | few | - | TRBV4-1 | CASSQGTTPGETQYF | TGCGCCAGCAGCCAAGGGACTACCCCGGGAGAGACCCAGTACTTC
TRBJ2-1 | - | - | TRBV4-2 | CASSQVPSRGKTYNEQFF | TGTGCCAGCAGCCAAGTTCCGAGTCGGGGGAAGACGTACAATGAGCAGTTCTTC
TRBJ2-3 | - | - | TRBV28 | CASSFSMAPRTDTQYF | TGTGCCAGCAGTTTTTCCATGGCCCCTCGCACAGATACGCAGTATTTT
TRBJ1-1 | - | - | TRBV5-1 | CASREGVLNTEAFF | TGCGCCAGCAGGGAAGGGGTCCTGAACACTGAAGCTTTCTTT
TRBJ2-2 | - | - | TRBV7-3 | CASSLLPTGTGELFF | TGTGCCAGCAGCCTCCTACCCACAGGGACCGGGGAGCTGTTTTTT
TRBJ2-1 | - | TRBD2 | TRBV25-1 | CASPTSRTSGANEQFF | TGTGCCAGCCCAACGTCTCGGACTAGCGGAGCCAATGAGCAGTTCTTC
TRBJ2-2 | few | TRBD2 | TRBV12-3/TRBV12-4 | CASSRGVGELFF | TGTGCCAGCAGCCGGGGGGTCGGGGAGCTGTTTTTT